A single sample is the source of the 20 T cell receptor beta chains below, sequenced in a study of T cell repertoires in ileal Crohn's disease. Time point reported: neoterminal ileum biopsy at postoperative endoscopy, about 6 months after surgery. Generated by immunoSEQ multiplex PCR, the TCRdb table keeps only in-frame clones and is missing some. The table lists fewer than 13,000 clones, around 75% of them singletons, with under 15% in the top ten. The sequenced material came from ileal tissue. These receptors came from an adult with Crohn's disease.

This sequence joins TRBV11-2 and TRBJ2-7; D perhaps matches TRBD2 (5 bases). Trimming removed 11 bases from V and 3 bases from J, with 11 bases in between. The length of the CDR3 is 11 residues. CDR1 and CDR2 from the germline V gene are SGHAT and FQNNGV. CDR3 nucleotide sequence: TGTGCCGGTCTGGACTTCTACGAGCAGTACTTC. This sequence encodes CAGLDFYEQYF.

V and J are TRBV13 and TRBJ2-7, with 9 bases matching TRBD2. The V gene end was trimmed by 6 bases and the J gene end by 4 bases; junction bases not matched to a gene: 19. This CDR3 is built from 18 residues. CDR1 PRHDT and CDR2 FYEKMQ come from the germline V gene (reference sequence). The CDR3 sequence: CASRPGGAGGTLAYEQYF. CDR3 nucleotides: TGTGCCAGCAGACCTGGAGGAGCGGGGGGAACCTTAGCTTACGAGCAGTACTTC.

The chain joins TRBV7-9 to TRBJ2-3; D is possibly TRBD2 (6 bases). This CDR3 has 15 residues. V gave up 5 bases and J gave up 3 bases, with 15 bases separating them. Germline-derived CDR1 and CDR2 are SEHNR and FQNEAQ (reference sequence). The CDR3 nucleotides read TGTGCCAGCAGCCCTAGAGGAGGGCCGACAGATACGCAGTATTTT. Translation: CASSPRGGPTDTQYF.

This clone was observed once. This chain connects TRBV5-1 to TRBJ2-1; TRBD2 matches at 14 bases. The CDR3 length is 15 residues. Unmatched junction bases numbered 4, after V lost 3 bases and J lost 8 bases. CDR1 is SGHRS and CDR2 is YFSETQ in the germline V gene. In DNA form, the CDR3 reads TGCGCCAGCAGCTCTACGGGACTAGCGGGGGATGAGCAGTTCTTC. It yields the protein CASSSTGLAGDEQFF.

The CDR3 is CASSDHPAAPQHF. CDR3 coding DNA: TGTGCCAGCAGTGATCATCCGGCGGCGCCCCAGCATTTT. The chain carries TRBV6-5 and TRBJ1-5, with unresolved D. This CDR3 is built from 13 residues. Trimming took 5 bases from V and 9 from J, leaving 14 bases between them. Per the germline V gene, CDR1 is MNHEY and CDR2 is SVGAGI.

This sequence joins TRBV19 and TRBJ2-5; TRBD2 agrees at 11 bases. The germline V gene encodes CDR1 LNHDA and CDR2 SQIVND (reference sequence). Trimming cost V 6 bases and J 8 bases; bases outside gene matches: 11. This CDR3 is 15 amino acids long. CDR3 DNA sequence: TGTGCCAGTAGGATCTCGGCTAGCGGGGGGCCAACCCAGTACTTC. Its protein is CASRISASGGPTQYF. Together with reference TRBV19 and TRBJ2-5, the CDR3 gives the full variable domain: DGGITQSPKYLFRKEGQNVTLSCEQNLNHDAMYWYRQDPGQGLRLIYYSQIVNDFQKGDIAEGYSVSREKKESFPLTVTSAQKNPTAFYLCASRISASGGPTQYFGPGTRLLVL.

This clone was seen once. CDR3 sequence reads: CASSRTGKEHEQYF. The CDR3 DNA follows: TGTGCCAGCAGCCGGACGGGGAAGGAGCACGAGCAGTACTTC. V is TRBV7-9 and J is TRBJ2-7; D is possibly TRBD2 (5 bases). The CDR3 has 14 amino acids. Germline lookup yields CDR1 SEHNR and CDR2 FQNEAQ (reference sequence). V lost 5 bases and J 5 bases, leaving 16 bases between the germline ends.

The chain recombines TRBV7-9 with TRBJ1-4; no firm D call. Germline CDR1 reads SEHNR; CDR2 reads FQNEAQ (reference sequence). The CDR3 loop spans 14 amino acids. With 9 bases removed from V and 7 bases from J, the gap between germline ends came to 18 bases. The CDR3 nucleotides read TGTGCCAGTGCCGAGGGTGGGGTGGTTGAAAAACTGTTTTTT. The encoded protein is CASAEGGVVEKLFF.

The gene calls are TRBV4-3 and TRBJ1-2, with a weak D call TRBD1 (5 bases). This CDR3 has 15 residues. CDR1 LGHNA and CDR2 YSLEER come from the germline V gene. V lost 1 base to trimming and J lost 4 bases, with 13 bases between them. CDR3: CASSQGRGQFYGYTF. CDR3 DNA: TGCGCCAGCAGCCAAGGAAGGGGCCAGTTCTATGGCTACACCTTC.

This clone occurred a few times. This rearrangement joins TRBV6-5 to TRBJ1-5; 7 bases fit TRBD1. V shed 7 bases, J shed 9 bases, and the junction held 15 bases outside the gene matches. Germline assignment: CDR1 MNHEY and CDR2 SVGAGI. The CDR3 length is 15 residues. CDR3 region: CASKKGAMGAWPQHF. DNA of the CDR3: TGTGCCAGCAAGAAGGGGGCGATGGGCGCATGGCCCCAGCATTTT.

V is TRBV6-5 and J is TRBJ2-7; D is perhaps TRBD1 (5 bases). Germline CDR1 is MNHEY and CDR2 is SVGAGI. V was pared by 7 bases and J by 1 base, with 11 bases between. The CDR3 is 13 residues long. The CDR3 nucleotides are TGTGCCAGCATGGTCCCAGGGTCCTACGAGCAGTACTTC. It is translated as CASMVPGSYEQYF.

DNA for the CDR3: TGCGCCAGCAGCCAAGCCGGTCTTGCTCCTGGGGCCAACGTCCTGACTTTC. Protein sequence: CASSQAGLAPGANVLTF. The chain uses TRBV4-1 and TRBJ2-6; D is undetermined. From germline, CDR1 is MGHRA and CDR2 YSYEKL. V was clipped by 1 base and J by 2 bases, with 12 bases between them. The CDR3 is made up of 17 amino acids.

The gene calls are TRBV2 and TRBJ1-1, with TRBD1 as a possible D gene (6 bases). Deletions cut 11 bases from V and 7 bases from J, with 17 bases between. In germline, CDR1 is SNHLY, CDR2 FYNNEI. The CDR3 length is 12 residues. This CDR3 is CAPRNRADEAFF. CDR3 in DNA: TGTGCCCCTAGGAACAGGGCTGATGAAGCTTTCTTT.

V is TRBV15 and J is TRBJ2-1, with 10 bases lining up with TRBD1. V lost 1 base, J lost 6 bases, and 9 bases stayed unmatched. Germline lookup yields CDR1 LNHNV and CDR2 YYDKDF (reference sequence). The CDR3 loop spans 17 amino acids. In DNA, the CDR3 is TGTGCCACCAGCAGAGGTTCAGACAGGGGGCGGATCAATGAGCAGTTCTTC. Encoded protein: CATSRGSDRGRINEQFF.

The chain couples TRBV7-6 to TRBJ1-5, with 9 bases aligning to TRBD1. Germline V gives CDR1 SGHVS, CDR2 FNYEAQ. The CDR3 is 15 residues long. V lost 5 bases and J lost 6; bases outside the gene matches: 8. CDR3 loop: CASSAGTGIGQPQHF. The CDR3 DNA reads as TGTGCCAGCAGCGCAGGGACAGGGATCGGTCAGCCCCAGCATTTT.

The chain is built from TRBV6-4 and TRBJ2-5; TRBD2 might be the D (6 bases). This CDR3 has 13 residues. CDR1 is MRHNA, CDR2 SNTAGT, per germline. The V end was cut by 6 bases, the J end by 0 bases, with 8 bases between. CDR3 coding DNA: TGTGCCAGCAGCCGGGAGCACCAAGAGACCCAGTACTTC. It translates to CASSREHQETQYF.

This clone was observed a few times. The chain joins TRBV6-5 to TRBJ1-1; 9 nucleotides align to TRBD1. V shed 1 base and J 8 bases; nucleotides not matched to a gene: 2. The CDR3 runs 13 residues. The V gene's germline CDR1 is MNHEY and CDR2 SVGAGI. CDR3 in amino acids: CASSYWDREEAFF. CDR3 in DNA: TGTGCCAGCAGTTACTGGGACAGGGAGGAAGCTTTCTTT.

Details on this clone: Germline is not matched at one junction end, which may reflect a read error. The J gene is TRBJ1-3, the V gene TRBV5-1; 7 nucleotides agree with TRBD1. The length of the CDR3 is 14 residues. Looked up from germline, CDR1 is SGHRS and CDR2 is YFSETQ. CDR3: CASSPDRVRNTIYF. The CDR3, as DNA: TGCGCCAGCAGCCCTGACAGGGTCCGAAACACAATATATTTT.

V and J are TRBV18 and TRBJ1-5; D is unclear. Germline lookup yields CDR1 KGHSH and CDR2 LQKENI. CDR3 length equals 13 residues. V was pared by 2 bases and J by 7 bases, with 9 bases between. CDR3 in DNA: TGTGCCAGCTCACCAATTGGGGAGCAGCCCCAGCATTTT. Protein product: CASSPIGEQPQHF.

The chain carries TRBV14 and TRBJ2-5, with 9 nucleotides matching TRBD1. CDR1 and CDR2 (germline): SGHDN, FVKESK. The CDR3 is 14 amino acids. V was pared by 4 bases and J by 5 bases, with 5 bases of the junction left unmatched. The CDR3 sequence is CASSPTTGGETQYF. The CDR3 DNA reads as TGTGCCAGCAGCCCAACGACAGGGGGGGAGACCCAGTACTTC.